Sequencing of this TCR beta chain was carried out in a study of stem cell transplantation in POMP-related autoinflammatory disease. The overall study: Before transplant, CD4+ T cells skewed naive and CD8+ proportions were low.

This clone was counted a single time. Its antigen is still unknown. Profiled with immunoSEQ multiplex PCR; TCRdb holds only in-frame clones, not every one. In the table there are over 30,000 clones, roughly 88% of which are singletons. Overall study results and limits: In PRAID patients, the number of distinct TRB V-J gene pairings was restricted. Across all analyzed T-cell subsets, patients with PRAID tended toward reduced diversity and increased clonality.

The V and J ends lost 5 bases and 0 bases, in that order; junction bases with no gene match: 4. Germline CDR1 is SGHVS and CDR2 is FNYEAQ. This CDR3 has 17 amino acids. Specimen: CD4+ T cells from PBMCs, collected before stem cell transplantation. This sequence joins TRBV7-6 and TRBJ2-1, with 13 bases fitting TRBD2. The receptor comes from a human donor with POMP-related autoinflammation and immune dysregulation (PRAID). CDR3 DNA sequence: TGTGCCAGCAGCCGACTAGCGGGGGGAAGCTCCTACAATGAGCAGTTCTTC. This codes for CASSRLAGGSSYNEQFF.